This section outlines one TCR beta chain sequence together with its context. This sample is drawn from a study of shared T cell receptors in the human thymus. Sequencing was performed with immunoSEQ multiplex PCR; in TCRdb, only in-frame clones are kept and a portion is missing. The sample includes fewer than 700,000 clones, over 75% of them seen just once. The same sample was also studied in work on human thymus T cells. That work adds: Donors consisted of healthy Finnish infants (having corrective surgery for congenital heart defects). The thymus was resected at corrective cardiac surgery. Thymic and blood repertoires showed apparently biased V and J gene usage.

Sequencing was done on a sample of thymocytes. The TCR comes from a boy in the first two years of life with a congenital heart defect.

This chain's CDR3 is CASSLDRIAGYNEQFF. The CDR3 DNA is TGTGCCAGCAGCTTAGATCGAATAGCGGGATACAATGAGCAGTTCTTC. The genes are TRBV11-2 and TRBJ2-1, with 8 nucleotides matching TRBD2. The germline CDR1 and CDR2 sequences are SGHAT and FQNNGV. The CDR3 is 16 residues long. Trimming cost V 0 bases and J 4 bases; bases outside gene matches: 5.